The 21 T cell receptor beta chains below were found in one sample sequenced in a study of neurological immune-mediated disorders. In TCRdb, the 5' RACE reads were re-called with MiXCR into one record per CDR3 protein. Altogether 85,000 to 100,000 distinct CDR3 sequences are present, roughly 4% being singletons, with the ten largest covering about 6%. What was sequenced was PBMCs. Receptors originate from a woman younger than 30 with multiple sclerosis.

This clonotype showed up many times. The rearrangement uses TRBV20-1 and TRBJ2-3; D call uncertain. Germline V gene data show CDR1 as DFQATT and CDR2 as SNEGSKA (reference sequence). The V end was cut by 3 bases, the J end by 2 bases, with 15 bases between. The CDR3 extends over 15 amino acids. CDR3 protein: CSARPTPTLTDTQYF. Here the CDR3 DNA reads TGCAGTGCTAGGCCGACTCCAACACTCACAGATACGCAGTATTTT.

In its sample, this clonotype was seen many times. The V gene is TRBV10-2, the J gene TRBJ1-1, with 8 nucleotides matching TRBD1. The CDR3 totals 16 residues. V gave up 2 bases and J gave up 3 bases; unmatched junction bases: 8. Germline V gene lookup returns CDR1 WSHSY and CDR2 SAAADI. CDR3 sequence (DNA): TGCGCCAGCAGTGAGCAGGGGGCGATTGGATACACTGAAGCTTTCTTT. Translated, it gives CASSEQGAIGYTEAFF.

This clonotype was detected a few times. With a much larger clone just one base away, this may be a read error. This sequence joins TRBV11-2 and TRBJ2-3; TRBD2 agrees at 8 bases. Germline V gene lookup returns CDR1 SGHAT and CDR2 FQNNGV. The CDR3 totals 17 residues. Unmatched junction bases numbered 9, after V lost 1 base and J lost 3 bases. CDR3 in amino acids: CASSLGNTGGRTDTQYF. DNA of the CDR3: TGTGCCAGCAGCTTAGGAAATACGGGGGGGAGGACAGATACGCAGTATTTT.

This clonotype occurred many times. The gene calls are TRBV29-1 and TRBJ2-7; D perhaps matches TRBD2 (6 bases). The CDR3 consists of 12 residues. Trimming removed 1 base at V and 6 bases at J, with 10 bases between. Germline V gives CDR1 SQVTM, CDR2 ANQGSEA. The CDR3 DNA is TGCAGCGTTGAAGCATCGGAGGGCGAGCAGTACTTC. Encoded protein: CSVEASEGEQYF.

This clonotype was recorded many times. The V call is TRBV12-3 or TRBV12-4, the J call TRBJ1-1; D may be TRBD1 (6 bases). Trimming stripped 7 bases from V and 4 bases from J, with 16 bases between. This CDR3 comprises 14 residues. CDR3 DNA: TGTGCCAGCACCGAACAGGGAAGCATCACTGAAGCTTTCTTT. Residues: CASTEQGSITEAFF.

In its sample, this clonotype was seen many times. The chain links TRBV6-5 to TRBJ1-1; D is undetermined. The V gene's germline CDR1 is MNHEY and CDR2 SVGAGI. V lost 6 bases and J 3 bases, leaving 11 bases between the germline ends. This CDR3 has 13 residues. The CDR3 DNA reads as TGTGCCAGCAGACTGGGGAGGGACACTGAAGCTTTCTTT. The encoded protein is CASRLGRDTEAFF.

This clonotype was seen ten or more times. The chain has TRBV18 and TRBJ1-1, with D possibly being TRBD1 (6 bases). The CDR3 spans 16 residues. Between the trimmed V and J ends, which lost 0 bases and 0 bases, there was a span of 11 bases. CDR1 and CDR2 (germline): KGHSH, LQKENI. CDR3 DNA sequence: TGTGCCAGCTCACCACCCGGACAGATCATGAACACTGAAGCTTTCTTT. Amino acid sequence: CASSPPGQIMNTEAFF.

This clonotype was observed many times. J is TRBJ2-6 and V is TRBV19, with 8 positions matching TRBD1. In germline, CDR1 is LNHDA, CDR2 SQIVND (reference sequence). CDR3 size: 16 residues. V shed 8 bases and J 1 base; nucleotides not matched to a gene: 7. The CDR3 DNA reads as TGTGCCAGTGCAACCGGACAGGGTTCTGGGGCCAACGTCCTGACTTTC. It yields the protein CASATGQGSGANVLTF.

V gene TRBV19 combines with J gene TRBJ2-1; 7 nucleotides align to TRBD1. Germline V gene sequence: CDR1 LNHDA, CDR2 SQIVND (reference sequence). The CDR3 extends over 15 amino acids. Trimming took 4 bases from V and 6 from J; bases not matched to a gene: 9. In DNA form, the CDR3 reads TGTGCCAGTAGTACTCACGGGACAGATATCAATGAGCAGTTCTTC. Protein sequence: CASSTHGTDINEQFF. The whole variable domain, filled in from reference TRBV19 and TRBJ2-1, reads DGGITQSPKYLFRKEGQNVTLSCEQNLNHDAMYWYRQDPGQGLRLIYYSQIVNDFQKGDIAEGYSVSREKKESFPLTVTSAQKNPTAFYLCASSTHGTDINEQFFGPGTRLTVL.

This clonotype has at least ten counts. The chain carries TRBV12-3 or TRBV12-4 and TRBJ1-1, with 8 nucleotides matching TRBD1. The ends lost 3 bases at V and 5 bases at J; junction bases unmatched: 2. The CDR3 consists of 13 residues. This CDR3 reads CASSLYRGTEAFF. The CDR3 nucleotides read TGTGCCAGCAGTTTGTACAGGGGGACTGAAGCTTTCTTT.

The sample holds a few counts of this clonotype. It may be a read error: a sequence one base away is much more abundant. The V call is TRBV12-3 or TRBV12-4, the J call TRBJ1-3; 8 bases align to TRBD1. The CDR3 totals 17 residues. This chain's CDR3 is CTSSFLTGAPSGNTIYF. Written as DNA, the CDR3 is TGTACCAGCAGTTTCCTGACAGGGGCTCCCTCTGGAAACACCATATATTTT.

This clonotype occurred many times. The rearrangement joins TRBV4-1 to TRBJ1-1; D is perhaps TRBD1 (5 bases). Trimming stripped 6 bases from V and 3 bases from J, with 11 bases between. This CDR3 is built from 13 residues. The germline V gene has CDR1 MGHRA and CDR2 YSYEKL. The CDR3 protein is CASRFEGYTEAFF. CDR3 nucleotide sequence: TGCGCCAGCAGGTTCGAGGGGTACACTGAAGCTTTCTTT.

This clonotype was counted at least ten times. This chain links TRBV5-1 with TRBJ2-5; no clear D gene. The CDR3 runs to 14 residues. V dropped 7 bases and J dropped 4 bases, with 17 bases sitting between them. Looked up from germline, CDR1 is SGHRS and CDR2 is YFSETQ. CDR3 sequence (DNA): TGCGCCAGCTCGGACCCCCGAAGTAGAGAGACCCAGTACTTC. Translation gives CASSDPRSRETQYF.

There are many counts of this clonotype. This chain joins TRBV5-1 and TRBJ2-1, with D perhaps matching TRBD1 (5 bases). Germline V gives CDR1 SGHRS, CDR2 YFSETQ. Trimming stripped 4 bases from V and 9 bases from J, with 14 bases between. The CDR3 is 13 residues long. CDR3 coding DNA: TGCGCCAGCAGCCGACAGAGCTTGGGTGAGCAGTTCTTC. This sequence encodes CASSRQSLGEQFF.

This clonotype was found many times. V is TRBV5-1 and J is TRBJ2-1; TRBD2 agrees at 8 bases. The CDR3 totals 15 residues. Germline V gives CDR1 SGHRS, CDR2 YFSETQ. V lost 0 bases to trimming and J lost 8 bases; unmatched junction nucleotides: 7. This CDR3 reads CASSLDPSGPYEQFF. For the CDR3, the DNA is TGCGCCAGCAGCTTGGACCCTAGCGGGCCTTATGAGCAGTTCTTC. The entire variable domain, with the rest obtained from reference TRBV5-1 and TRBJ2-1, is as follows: KAGVTQTPRYLIKTRGQQVTLSCSPISGHRSVSWYQQTPGQGLQFLFEYFSETQRNKGNFPGRFSGRQFSNSRSEMNVSTLELGDSALYLCASSLDPSGPYEQFFGPGTRLTVL.

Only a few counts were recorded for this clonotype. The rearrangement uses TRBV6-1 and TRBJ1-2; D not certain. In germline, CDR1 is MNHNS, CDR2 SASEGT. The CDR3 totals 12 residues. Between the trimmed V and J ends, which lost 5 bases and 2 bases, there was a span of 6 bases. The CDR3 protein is CASSPLNYGYTF. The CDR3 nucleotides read TGTGCCAGCAGTCCCCTAAACTATGGCTACACCTTC.

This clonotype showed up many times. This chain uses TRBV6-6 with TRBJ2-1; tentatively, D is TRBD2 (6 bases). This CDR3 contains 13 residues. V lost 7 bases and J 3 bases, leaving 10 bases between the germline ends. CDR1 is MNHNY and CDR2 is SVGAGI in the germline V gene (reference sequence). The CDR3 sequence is CASINSGYNEQFF. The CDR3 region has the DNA TGTGCCAGCATAAATAGCGGCTACAATGAGCAGTTCTTC.

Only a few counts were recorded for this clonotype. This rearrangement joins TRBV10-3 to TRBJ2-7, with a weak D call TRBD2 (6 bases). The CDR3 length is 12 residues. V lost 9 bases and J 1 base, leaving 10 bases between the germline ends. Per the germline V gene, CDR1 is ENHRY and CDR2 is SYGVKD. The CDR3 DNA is TGTGCCATGGGGCGGGGTTCCTACGAGCAGTACTTC. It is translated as CAMGRGSYEQYF.

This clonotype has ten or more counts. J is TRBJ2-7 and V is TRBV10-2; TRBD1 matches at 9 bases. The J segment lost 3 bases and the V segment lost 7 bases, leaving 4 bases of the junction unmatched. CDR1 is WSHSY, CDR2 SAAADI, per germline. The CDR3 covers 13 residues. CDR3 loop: CASTRDRVYEQYF. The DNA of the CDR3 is TGCGCCAGCACCCGGGACAGGGTCTACGAGCAGTACTTC.

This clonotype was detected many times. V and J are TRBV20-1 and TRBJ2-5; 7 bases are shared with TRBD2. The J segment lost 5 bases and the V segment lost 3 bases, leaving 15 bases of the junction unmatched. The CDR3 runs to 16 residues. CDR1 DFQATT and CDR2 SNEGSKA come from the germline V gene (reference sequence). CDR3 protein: CSASPARAGAEETQYF. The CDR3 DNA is TGCAGTGCTAGTCCGGCGAGGGCGGGAGCTGAGGAGACCCAGTACTTC.

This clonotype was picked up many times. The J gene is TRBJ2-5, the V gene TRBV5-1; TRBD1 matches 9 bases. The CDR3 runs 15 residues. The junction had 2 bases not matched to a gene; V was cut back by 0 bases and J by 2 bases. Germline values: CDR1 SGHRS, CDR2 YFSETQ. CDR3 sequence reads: CASSLGDRVQETQYF. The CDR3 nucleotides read TGCGCCAGCAGCTTGGGGGACAGGGTGCAAGAGACCCAGTACTTC.